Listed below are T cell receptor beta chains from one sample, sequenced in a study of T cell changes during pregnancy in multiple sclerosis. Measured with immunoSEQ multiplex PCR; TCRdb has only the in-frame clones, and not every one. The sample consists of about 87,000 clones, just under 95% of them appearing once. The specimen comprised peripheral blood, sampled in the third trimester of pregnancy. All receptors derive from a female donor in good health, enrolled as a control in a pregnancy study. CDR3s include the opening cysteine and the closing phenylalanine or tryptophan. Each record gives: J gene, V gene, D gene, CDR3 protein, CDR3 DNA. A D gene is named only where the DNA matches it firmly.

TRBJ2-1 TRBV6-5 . CASSPDRLVDNEQFF TGTGCCAGCAGCCCTGACAGGCTCGTGGACAATGAGCAGTTCTTC
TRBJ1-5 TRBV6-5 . CASSPARGNQPQHF TGTGCCAGCAGCCCCGCCAGGGGCAATCAGCCCCAGCATTTT
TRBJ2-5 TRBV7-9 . CASSNGPAQETQYF TGTGCCAGCAGCAATGGCCCCGCTCAAGAGACCCAGTACTTC
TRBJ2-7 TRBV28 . CASSWVGGSYEQYF TGTGCCAGCAGTTGGGTGGGGGGTTCCTACGAGCAGTACTTC
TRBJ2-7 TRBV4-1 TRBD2 CASSQIGTSGYEQYF TGCGCCAGCAGCCAAATAGGGACTAGCGGCTACGAGCAGTACTTC
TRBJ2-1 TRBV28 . CASSLTGEQFF TGTGCCAGCAGTCTCACTGGTGAGCAGTTCTTC
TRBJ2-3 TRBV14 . CASSPLHRETDTQYF TGTGCCAGCAGCCCTCTCCACAGGGAAACAGATACGCAGTATTTT
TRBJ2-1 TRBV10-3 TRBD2 CAISESGLGVYNEQFF TGTGCCATCAGTGAATCAGGACTAGGAGTCTACAATGAGCAGTTCTTC
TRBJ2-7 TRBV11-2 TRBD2 CASSLESGTSPLGQYF TGTGCCAGCAGCTTAGAAAGCGGGACTAGCCCCTTGGGGCAGTACTTC
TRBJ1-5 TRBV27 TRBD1 CASAGGKGQPQHF TGTGCCAGCGCAGGGGGGAAGGGGCAGCCCCAGCATTTT
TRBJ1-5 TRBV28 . CASSLQGQPQHF TGTGCCAGCAGTTTACAGGGTCAGCCCCAGCATTTT
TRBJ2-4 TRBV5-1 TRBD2 CASSLDPSGSALSIAKNIQYF TGCGCCAGCAGCTTGGATCCCAGCGGGAGTGCTTTGAGTATAGCCAAAAACATTCAGTACTTC
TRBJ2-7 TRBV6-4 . CASSDSRLLVGEQYF TGTGCCAGCAGTGACTCAAGACTCCTCGTGGGCGAGCAGTACTTC